A single sample is the source of the 21 T cell receptor beta chains below, sequenced in a study of blood T cell repertoires in COVID-19. Profiling relied on immunoSEQ multiplex PCR, and the TCRdb table lists in-frame clones only, not all of them. Of some 300,000 clones in the sample, roughly 91% were seen once. Sample: PBMCs or T cells enriched from blood (not recorded which). Receptors originate from a woman aged 55-70 years in a cohort exposed to, infected with or recovered from COVID-19 (not recorded which).

As DNA, the CDR3 is TGTGCCAGCAGTTTATACCGTTCAGGGGGACAGGGTATGAATGGCTACACCTTC. As protein: CASSLYRSGGQGMNGYTF. The chain couples TRBV28 to TRBJ1-2; the match to TRBD1 covers 9 bases. Germline V gene data show CDR1 as MDHEN and CDR2 as SYDVKM. There are 18 residues in the CDR3. The V segment lost 1 base and the J segment 6 bases; nucleotides outside the gene matches: 15.

J is TRBJ2-1 and V is TRBV5-1; 9 nucleotides align to TRBD2. V shed 0 bases and J 0 bases; nucleotides not matched to a gene: 4. CDR3 length equals 17 residues. Germline CDR1 reads SGHRS; CDR2 reads YFSETQ. CDR3 coding DNA: TGCGCCAGCAGCTTGGAGACTAGCGGATTCTCCTACAATGAGCAGTTCTTC. The encoded protein is CASSLETSGFSYNEQFF.

V is TRBV24-1 and J is TRBJ2-1, with no clear D. The CDR3 length is 19 residues. Germline-derived CDR1 and CDR2 are KGHDR and SFDVKD. Trimming shortened V by 2 bases and J by 0 bases, and 19 bases separated the two germline ends. CDR3 in amino acids: CATSDSGYPPTSSYNEQFF. The CDR3, as DNA: TGTGCCACCAGTGATTCAGGCTACCCTCCGACGAGCTCCTACAATGAGCAGTTCTTC.

The chain combines TRBV30 with TRBJ2-1; possibly TRBD2 for D (8 bases). Germline-derived CDR1 and CDR2 are GTSNPN and SVGIG (reference sequence). The CDR3 runs 12 residues. V shed 0 bases and J shed 15 bases, with 15 bases lying between them. The CDR3 loop is CAWSVQGTRGFF. In DNA, the CDR3 is TGTGCCTGGAGTGTACAGGGGACTAGGGGGTTCTTC.

This rearrangement joins TRBV30 to TRBJ2-7, with D perhaps matching TRBD1 (6 bases). This CDR3 contains 14 residues. Trimming left V 2 bases short and J 6 bases short, with 17 bases between. Germline lookup yields CDR1 GTSNPN and CDR2 SVGIG (reference sequence). As DNA, the CDR3 is TGTGCCTGGAGTAGACAGGCCCCTCTAGGCGAGCAGTACTTC. This gives the protein CAWSRQAPLGEQYF.

The sample holds one count of this clone. This rearrangement joins TRBV19 to TRBJ2-2, with 7 nucleotides matching TRBD2. With V trimmed by 3 bases and J by 3 bases, 4 bases remained unmatched. Germline V gives CDR1 LNHDA, CDR2 SQIVND (reference sequence). CDR3 length: 15 amino acids. This CDR3 reads CASSMGAGHTGELFF. CDR3 bases: TGTGCCAGTAGTATGGGAGCGGGACACACCGGGGAGCTGTTTTTT.

The chain links TRBV28 to TRBJ1-1, with D maybe TRBD1 (5 bases). The germline V and J ends were trimmed by 3 bases and 1 base, with 6 bases remaining between them. This CDR3 region has 13 residues. Looked up from germline, CDR1 is MDHEN and CDR2 is SYDVKM. This chain's CDR3 is CASSLTANTEAFF. The CDR3, as DNA: TGTGCCAGCAGTTTGACAGCGAACACTGAAGCTTTCTTT.

The V call is TRBV6-4, the J call TRBJ2-5; 7 positions match TRBD2. The CDR3 has 13 residues. V trimming: 5 bases; J trimming: 2 bases; junction bases outside the gene matches: 2. Germline assignment: CDR1 MRHNA and CDR2 SNTAGT. CDR3 in amino acids: CASSPSGQETQYF. The CDR3 DNA follows: TGTGCCAGCAGTCCTAGCGGACAAGAGACCCAGTACTTC.

The chain couples TRBV30 to TRBJ1-5; D possibly corresponds to TRBD1 (5 bases). There are 14 residues in the CDR3. Per the germline V gene, CDR1 is GTSNPN and CDR2 is SVGIG (reference sequence). Trimming removed 3 bases at V and 6 bases at J, with 15 bases between. The CDR3 spells CAWSQKGVGQPQHF. In nucleotides, the CDR3 is TGTGCCTGGAGCCAGAAAGGGGTTGGTCAGCCCCAGCATTTT.

The gene calls are TRBV5-1 and TRBJ1-2; TRBD1 matches 7 bases. The CDR3 is 15 amino acids. Germline loops: CDR1 SGHRS, CDR2 YFSETQ. The ends lost 3 bases at V and 5 bases at J; junction bases unmatched: 10. The CDR3 DNA follows: TGCGCCAGCAGCTGGGACCCGGGACAGTCTTATGGCTACACCTTC. This translates into CASSWDPGQSYGYTF.

V gene TRBV28 combines with J gene TRBJ1-2; 7 positions match TRBD1. The CDR3 contains 14 residues. The junction had 5 bases not matched to a gene; V was cut back by 5 bases and J by 2 bases. CDR1 is MDHEN, CDR2 SYDVKM, per germline. DNA for the CDR3: TGTGCCAGCAGTACCAGACAGGGAAACTATGGCTACACCTTC. Translated: CASSTRQGNYGYTF.

The gene calls are TRBV28 and TRBJ1-4; 9 bases line up with TRBD1. Germline lookup yields CDR1 MDHEN and CDR2 SYDVKM. Trimming took 3 bases from V and 8 from J; bases not matched to a gene: 7. The CDR3 runs 15 residues. The CDR3 protein is CASSFWTGAEEKLFF. In DNA, the CDR3 is TGTGCCAGCAGTTTCTGGACAGGGGCAGAGGAAAAACTGTTTTTT. The whole variable domain, filled in from reference TRBV28 and TRBJ1-4, reads DVKVTQSSRYLVKRTGEKVFLECVQDMDHENMFWYRQDPGLGLRLIYFSYDVKMKEKGDIPEGYSVSREKKERFSLILESASTNQTSMYLCASSFWTGAEEKLFFGSGTQLSVL.

J is TRBJ2-7 and V is TRBV14; 10 bases fit TRBD2. The CDR3 has 20 residues. Looked up from germline, CDR1 is SGHDN and CDR2 is FVKESK. V shed 1 base, J shed 5 bases, and the junction held 20 bases outside the gene matches. The DNA of the CDR3 is TGTGCCAGCAGCCAAGTTTTCGGTGCGAGCGGGAGGGCCGGGAGGAACGAGCAGTACTTC. It translates to CASSQVFGASGRAGRNEQYF.

The chain joins TRBV6-5 to TRBJ2-1; tentatively, D is TRBD2 (5 bases). The CDR3 loop spans 14 amino acids. Germline V lookup: CDR1 MNHEY, CDR2 SVGAGI. Trimming took 7 bases from V and 4 from J, leaving 14 bases between them. The DNA for the CDR3 is TGTGCCAGCAATATTCATTTAGCGTACAATGAGCAGTTCTTC. Protein: CASNIHLAYNEQFF.

The chain joins TRBV7-8 to TRBJ2-7, with D perhaps matching TRBD2 (5 bases). From germline, CDR1 is SGHVS and CDR2 FQNEAQ. The CDR3 covers 14 residues. V lost 4 bases and J lost 7, with 17 bases in between. CDR3 DNA sequence: TGTGCCAGCAGCTCCCAAACGACTAAAACGGAGCAGTACTTC. Translation gives CASSSQTTKTEQYF.

This clone has only a few counts. This chain connects TRBV6-1 to TRBJ1-1; 10 bases line up with TRBD1. J lost 4 bases, V lost 3 bases, and 5 bases had no gene match. The CDR3 is 15 amino acids. Germline loops: CDR1 MNHNS, CDR2 SASEGT. This CDR3 reads CASSDPGQGFTEAFF. The CDR3 DNA sequence: TGTGCCAGCAGTGATCCGGGACAGGGGTTCACTGAAGCTTTCTTT.

This clone occurred once. J is TRBJ2-1 and V is TRBV7-8; 7 bases map to TRBD1. V shed 3 bases and J 7 bases; nucleotides not matched to a gene: 0. The CDR3 extends over 12 amino acids. Per the germline V gene, CDR1 is SGHVS and CDR2 is FQNEAQ. CDR3 protein: CASSLTGNEQFF. In nucleotides, the CDR3 is TGTGCCAGCAGCTTGACAGGGAATGAGCAGTTCTTC.

The chain employs TRBV12-3 or TRBV12-4 and TRBJ1-4, with D perhaps matching TRBD1 (6 bases). There are 13 residues in the CDR3. V shed 3 bases and J shed 6 bases, with 8 bases lying between them. The DNA of the CDR3 is TGTGCCAGCAGTTTGGGGGCATATGAAAAACTGTTTTTT. This gives the protein CASSLGAYEKLFF.

The gene calls are TRBV18 and TRBJ2-1; maybe TRBD2 (5 bases). CDR3 length: 14 residues. V gave up 4 bases and J gave up 5 bases, with 12 bases separating them. Germline V gene data show CDR1 as KGHSH and CDR2 as LQKENI. CDR3 loop: CASSRGSFNNEQFF. Written as DNA, the CDR3 is TGTGCCAGCTCACGAGGGTCCTTTAACAATGAGCAGTTCTTC.

The chain carries TRBV2 and TRBJ2-2; TRBD2 matches at 10 bases. Per the germline V gene, CDR1 is SNHLY and CDR2 is FYNNEI. This CDR3 contains 15 residues. J gave up 3 bases and V 5 bases, and 3 bases lay outside the gene matches. The CDR3 loop is CASSLAGVDTGELFF. The CDR3 DNA follows: TGTGCCAGCAGTCTAGCGGGAGTCGACACCGGGGAGCTGTTTTTT.

This chain links TRBV14 with TRBJ2-4; 8 bases line up with TRBD1. Germline CDR1 SGHDN, CDR2 FVKESK. The CDR3 is 13 residues long. The V gene end was trimmed by 5 bases and the J gene end by 6 bases; junction bases not matched to a gene: 3. The CDR3 loop is CASSKDRANIQYF. The DNA of the CDR3 is TGTGCCAGCAGCAAGGACAGGGCAAACATTCAGTACTTC.